The clone carrying this TCR beta chain was counted at least ten times. The data belong to a study of T cells in Graves' hyperthyroidism and ophthalmopathy. The germline gives CDR1 SGDLS, CDR2 YYNGEE. Deletions cut 2 bases from V and 2 bases from J, with 11 bases between. The CDR3 spans 15 residues. RNA transcripts served as the template for amplifying TCR beta CDR3 regions. The HTBI set primed first-round TCR CDR3 RT-PCR. From the multiplex PCR reads, TCRdb called clonotypes with MiXCR, one entry per CDR3 protein. The sample lists about 600,000 distinct CDR3 sequences; 12% to 15% were seen once. Those patients with uncontrolled infection, other autoimmune disease, pregnancy or lactation were excluded.

The sequence came from a young woman with Graves' ophthalmopathy. This chain joins TRBV9 and TRBJ1-5; D gene unclear. Source material: blood. CDR3 in DNA: TGTGCCAGCAGCGTCGGGGTAAACGGCAATCAGCCCCAGCATTTT. It yields the protein CASSVGVNGNQPQHF.